One and the same sample provided the 20 T cell receptor beta chains below, sequenced in a study of T cells in Graves' hyperthyroidism and ophthalmopathy. RNA transcripts served as the template for amplifying TCR beta CDR3 regions. HTBI primers drove first-round RT-PCR of the TCR CDR3. Via MiXCR, TCRdb re-called the multiplex PCR reads, giving one row per CDR3 protein. The sample has around 300,000 distinct CDR3 sequences; 10% to 15% are singletons. Sequencing input: blood. The receptors derive from a woman in her twenties or thirties with Graves' hyperthyroidism that later progressed to Graves' ophthalmopathy.

This clonotype was seen only a few times. The V gene is TRBV27, the J gene TRBJ2-5, with D possibly matching TRBD2 (6 bases). V was pared by 5 bases and J by 2 bases, with 12 bases between. This CDR3 spans 14 amino acids. In germline, CDR1 is MNHEY, CDR2 SMNVEV (reference sequence). CDR3 DNA: TGTGCCAGCAGTGAGCGGGCGGTACAAGAGACCCAGTACTTC. It specifies CASSERAVQETQYF.

Ten or more counts support this clonotype. The rearrangement uses TRBV7-6 and TRBJ2-1; 9 bases map to TRBD1. Germline CDR1 SGHVS, CDR2 FNYEAQ. V was clipped by 3 bases and J by 7 bases; unmatched bases: 7. The CDR3 is made up of 15 amino acids. CDR3: CASSLGQGRMNEQFF. In nucleotides, the CDR3 is TGTGCCAGCAGCTTGGGACAGGGAAGGATGAATGAGCAGTTCTTC.

This clonotype was seen more than once but under ten times. The rearrangement links TRBV3-1 to TRBJ2-5; D is uncertain. The CDR3 spans 15 residues. CDR1 LGHDT and CDR2 YNNKEL come from the germline V gene (reference sequence). With 1 base removed from V and 1 base from J, the gap between germline ends came to 10 bases. As DNA, the CDR3 is TGTGCCAGCAGCCAAGTTCACTTAGCCCAAGAGACCCAGTACTTC. It codes for CASSQVHLAQETQYF.

This clonotype has only a few counts. The junction departs from germline at one end; a sequencing error may be responsible. The chain employs TRBV7-2 and TRBJ2-7; 7 bases fit TRBD2. This CDR3 spans 14 amino acids. Germline loops: CDR1 SGHTA, CDR2 FQGNSA. In DNA, the CDR3 is TGTGCCAGCGGCTTAGAAGCGGGACCCTACGAGCAGTACTTC. This gives the protein CASGLEAGPYEQYF.

The rearrangement uses TRBV5-6 and TRBJ1-4; D uncertain. The CDR3 extends over 14 amino acids. The V end lost 1 base, the J end lost 12 bases, and 16 bases lay between the germline ends. CDR1 SGHDT and CDR2 YYEEEE come from the germline V gene. This CDR3 reads CASSLWLSLEELFF. CDR3 DNA: TGTGCCAGCAGCTTGTGGCTAAGTCTTGAGGAACTGTTTTTT.

This clonotype was observed many times. The V call is TRBV5-1, the J call TRBJ1-1, with 8 bases fitting TRBD1. J lost 0 bases, V lost 4 bases, and 2 bases had no gene match. The CDR3 loop spans 14 amino acids. The germline V gene encodes CDR1 SGHRS and CDR2 YFSETQ. Here the CDR3 reads CASSTTGVNTEAFF. CDR3 nucleotide sequence: TGCGCCAGCAGCACGACAGGGGTGAACACTGAAGCTTTCTTT.

This rearrangement joins TRBV9 to TRBJ1-1; D not certain. Trimming cost V 2 bases and J 8 bases, with 1 base left between them. Germline CDR1 and CDR2: SGDLS and YYNGEE. The CDR3 runs to 9 residues. The CDR3: CASSVEAFF. For the CDR3, the DNA is TGTGCCAGCAGCGTGGAAGCTTTCTTT.

This clonotype was counted ten times or more. The genes are TRBV7-9 and TRBJ2-5, with 12 positions matching TRBD2. The V gene's germline CDR1 is SEHNR and CDR2 FQNEAQ (reference sequence). The V gene end was trimmed by 2 bases and the J gene end by 13 bases; junction bases not matched to a gene: 11. The CDR3 spans 15 residues. This CDR3 reads CASSLLGTSGPLAYF. CDR3 DNA: TGTGCCAGCAGCTTACTCGGGACTAGCGGGCCTCTTGCGTACTTC.

This clonotype was seen at least ten times. The rearrangement links TRBV7-9 to TRBJ1-1; tentatively, D is TRBD1 (5 bases). Trimming shortened V by 4 bases and J by 10 bases, and 22 bases separated the two germline ends. The germline V gene encodes CDR1 SEHNR and CDR2 FQNEAQ (reference sequence). The CDR3 runs to 15 residues. The CDR3 loop reads CASSSTSLAGEGAFF. Written as DNA, the CDR3 is TGTGCCAGCAGCTCAACCTCCCTGGCGGGGGAGGGAGCTTTCTTT.

This clonotype was seen more than once but under ten times. J is TRBJ2-1 and V is TRBV19; 14 nucleotides align to TRBD2. Looked up from germline, CDR1 is LNHDA and CDR2 is SQIVND (reference sequence). This CDR3 spans 15 amino acids. V lost 7 bases to trimming and J lost 9 bases; unmatched junction nucleotides: 8. The CDR3 DNA reads TGTGCCAGTACCGATGGGACTAGCGGGAGAGGTGAGCAGTTCTTC. It codes for CASTDGTSGRGEQFF. Full variable domain (rest looked up from reference TRBV19 and TRBJ2-1): DGGITQSPKYLFRKEGQNVTLSCEQNLNHDAMYWYRQDPGQGLRLIYYSQIVNDFQKGDIAEGYSVSREKKESFPLTVTSAQKNPTAFYLCASTDGTSGRGEQFFGPGTRLTVL.

This clonotype was counted at least ten times. The chain joins TRBV7-8 to TRBJ2-2, with D possibly being TRBD1 (5 bases). The CDR3 is 17 residues long. The germline V gene encodes CDR1 SGHVS and CDR2 FQNEAQ. Deletions cut 2 bases from V and 6 bases from J, with 19 bases between. The chain's CDR3 is CASSLLTGSLGSGELFF. The DNA of the CDR3 is TGTGCCAGCAGCTTACTCACAGGCTCACTGGGATCCGGGGAGCTGTTTTTT.

This clonotype was observed many times. This chain uses TRBV7-9 with TRBJ2-1; no reliable D call. Looked up from germline, CDR1 is SEHNR and CDR2 is FQNEAQ (reference sequence). Trimming shortened V by 1 base and J by 1 base, and 5 bases separated the two germline ends. The CDR3 has 14 amino acids. For the CDR3, the DNA is TGTGCCAGCAGCTTAGGGGTATCCTACAATGAGCAGTTCTTC. It specifies CASSLGVSYNEQFF.

This clonotype was counted ten times or more. The chain combines TRBV30 with TRBJ1-3; D not certain. V lost 4 bases and J lost 3, with 4 bases in between. Germline V lookup: CDR1 GTSNPN, CDR2 SVGIG (reference sequence). The CDR3 contains 11 residues. The DNA for the CDR3 is TGTGCCTGGAATCTTGGAAACACCATATATTTT. Protein product: CAWNLGNTIYF. Variable domain in full (rest from reference TRBV30 and TRBJ1-3): SQTIHQWPATLVQPVGSPLSLECTVEGTSNPNLYWYRQAAGRGLQLLFYSVGIGQISSEVPQNLSASRPQDRQFILSSKKLLLSDSGFYLCAWNLGNTIYFGEGSWLTVV.

In regard to this clonotype: A much more abundant neighbour one base away suggests this may be a read error. This rearrangement joins TRBV7-2 to TRBJ1-2; 7 positions agree with TRBD1. The CDR3 length is 15 residues. The germline V gene has CDR1 SGHTA and CDR2 FQGNSA. The V segment lost 3 bases and the J segment 0 bases; nucleotides outside the gene matches: 4. CDR3 region: CASSFVGTANYGYTF. The CDR3 bases are TGTGCCAGCAGCTTCGTCGGGACAGCTAACTATGGCTACACCTTC.

Worth noting for this clonotype: A much larger clone is a single base away; this may be a read error. The chain employs TRBV7-3 and TRBJ2-1; TRBD2 matches at 7 bases. Looked up from germline, CDR1 is SGHTA and CDR2 is FQGTGA. This CDR3 has 16 residues. J was trimmed by 10 bases and V by 6 bases; bases with no gene match: 18. In nucleotides, the CDR3 is TGTGCCAGCAGTCGAACCCTGGCGGGAGTAGGGGAAGAGCAGTTCTTC. Encoded protein: CASSRTLAGVGEEQFF.

This clonotype was seen repeatedly, ten times or more. The chain is built from TRBV20-1 and TRBJ2-1; tentatively, D is TRBD2 (6 bases). The CDR3 contains 16 residues. Trimming stripped 0 bases from V and 1 base from J, with 13 bases between. Germline V lookup: CDR1 DFQATT, CDR2 SNEGSKA (reference sequence). CDR3 region: CSARERRGGSYNEQFF. CDR3 nucleotide sequence: TGCAGTGCTAGAGAGAGGAGGGGAGGATCCTACAATGAGCAGTTCTTC.

This clonotype was detected ten times or more. V usage is TRBV7-9 and J usage is TRBJ1-1; D unclear. The V and J ends lost 6 bases and 1 base respectively, with 24 bases between them. Germline loops: CDR1 SEHNR, CDR2 FQNEAQ (reference sequence). The CDR3 loop spans 18 amino acids. CDR3 protein: CASRNDINSASRNTEAFF. The DNA for the CDR3 is TGTGCCAGCAGAAACGATATAAACAGCGCTTCAAGGAACACTGAAGCTTTCTTT.

This clonotype was seen a few times. This rearrangement joins TRBV4-3 to TRBJ2-1; TRBD2 matches 7 bases. The germline gives CDR1 LGHNA, CDR2 YSLEER. V lost 0 bases and J lost 9; bases outside the gene matches: 8. The CDR3 spans 15 residues. The CDR3 region is CASSQDGSGLIEQFF. The DNA of the CDR3 is TGCGCCAGCAGCCAAGACGGTAGCGGGTTGATTGAGCAGTTCTTC.

This clonotype was counted at least ten times. The rearrangement uses TRBV7-9 and TRBJ1-2, with unresolved D. CDR3 length equals 16 residues. Germline V gives CDR1 SEHNR, CDR2 FQNEAQ (reference sequence). The V end lost 4 bases, the J end lost 3 bases, and 18 bases lay between the germline ends. This CDR3 reads CASSSTSYRTHYGYTF. CDR3 nucleotide sequence: TGTGCCAGCAGCTCAACCTCGTACAGAACCCACTATGGCTACACCTTC.

This clonotype was seen at least ten times. A much larger clone lies a single base off, so this may be a read error. This chain joins TRBV12-3 or TRBV12-4 and TRBJ2-1, with 14 positions matching TRBD2. CDR3 length: 15 residues. The CDR3 loop reads CASRLGTSGSNEQFF. CDR3 sequence (DNA): TGTGCCAGCAGATTAGGGACTAGCGGGAGTAATGAGCAGTTCTTC.